This T cell receptor (beta chain) comes out of a study of T-cell memory formation after mild COVID-19. TCRdb re-called the 5' RACE reads through MiXCR, storing one row per CDR3 protein. The table has hundreds of thousands of distinct CDR3 sequences, under 25% seen once. CDR1 and CDR2 (germline): SGHNT, YENEEA. The CDR3 loop spans 13 amino acids. With 4 bases removed from V and 9 bases from J, the gap between germline ends came to 15 bases. The sample consisted of PBMCs or a T cell subset sorted from them (not recorded which). The rearrangement links TRBV11-3 to TRBJ2-5; D is perhaps TRBD2 (5 bases). This clonotype was sampled from an adult woman who had mild COVID-19 (a few samples of this study predate the infection). Cell type and time point are not known. The chain's CDR3 is CASSSLTDGAQYF. For the CDR3, the DNA is TGTGCCAGCAGCTCTCTCACGGACGGGGCCCAGTACTTC.